The 14 T cell receptor beta chains below were found in one sample sequenced in a study of cytomegalovirus exposure and HLA in healthy donors. PCR involved 60 Vbeta and 13 Jbeta primers. Repertoires were generated with immunoSEQ multiplex PCR, while TCRdb's copy carries only in-frame clones and drops some. The sample lists around 210,000 clones; about four fifths were seen once. Material: PBMCs. The source of these receptors is a male donor in good health and CMV-seropositive.

The V gene is TRBV6-5, the J gene TRBJ2-3; 7 positions agree with TRBD1. The germline gives CDR1 MNHEY, CDR2 SVGAGI. V was pared by 6 bases and J by 5 bases, with 11 bases of the junction left unmatched. This CDR3 has 15 amino acids. CDR3 in amino acids: CASRLDRLAGDTQYF. The DNA for the CDR3 is TGTGCCAGCAGGCTGGACAGGCTAGCCGGAGATACGCAGTATTTT.

This chain links TRBV29-1 with TRBJ2-5, with TRBD2 matching over 12 bases. The trim removed 3 bases at V and 0 bases at J, leaving 14 bases unmatched. The CDR3 totals 19 residues. The germline CDR1 and CDR2 sequences are SQVTM and ANQGSEA. CDR3 DNA: TGCAGCGTTGACGGCCTCGGGCTAGCGGGAGGGTTTTACCAAGAGACCCAGTACTTC. It encodes CSVDGLGLAGGFYQETQYF.

The chain has TRBV27 and TRBJ1-1; possibly TRBD1 for D (5 bases). With 3 bases removed from V and 8 bases from J, the gap between germline ends came to 10 bases. Germline V gene data show CDR1 as MNHEY and CDR2 as SMNVEV (reference sequence). The CDR3 loop spans 12 amino acids. As DNA, the CDR3 is TGTGCCAGCAGTTTCTCTAAGGGGGAAGCTTTCTTT. Amino acid sequence: CASSFSKGEAFF.

The chain links TRBV6-4 to TRBJ2-3; the match to TRBD2 covers 7 bases. V lost 3 bases and J lost 6; bases outside the gene matches: 3. The CDR3 sequence is 13 residues long. Germline CDR1 reads MRHNA; CDR2 reads SNTAGT. Written as DNA, the CDR3 is TGTGCCAGCAGTGAAGCGGGGAGGGATACGCAGTATTTT. Translating it yields CASSEAGRDTQYF.

The V gene is TRBV19, the J gene TRBJ1-1; D remains unclear. Per the germline V gene, CDR1 is LNHDA and CDR2 is SQIVND (reference sequence). The V end lost 2 bases, the J end lost 6 bases, and 7 bases lay between the germline ends. The CDR3 extends over 12 amino acids. CDR3 region: CASSIPRAEAFF. CDR3 DNA: TGTGCCAGTAGTATACCTCGCGCTGAAGCTTTCTTT. The variable domain in full, with the rest retrieved from reference TRBV19 and TRBJ1-1, is DGGITQSPKYLFRKEGQNVTLSCEQNLNHDAMYWYRQDPGQGLRLIYYSQIVNDFQKGDIAEGYSVSREKKESFPLTVTSAQKNPTAFYLCASSIPRAEAFFGQGTRLTVV.

The chain couples TRBV5-6 to TRBJ2-5, with 8 bases fitting TRBD1. CDR3 size: 18 residues. CDR1 SGHDT and CDR2 YYEEEE come from the germline V gene. V was pared by 4 bases and J by 2 bases, with 16 bases of the junction left unmatched. The CDR3: CASSTRTGRSRGQETQYF. The CDR3 DNA is TGTGCCAGCAGCACGAGGACAGGGAGAAGTCGAGGGCAAGAGACCCAGTACTTC.

This chain connects TRBV9 to TRBJ2-2; tentative D call: TRBD1 (5 bases). The CDR3 consists of 16 residues. In germline, CDR1 is SGDLS, CDR2 YYNGEE. The V and J ends lost 2 bases and 0 bases respectively, with 11 bases between them. The CDR3 spells CASSVGLGANTGELFF. CDR3 sequence (DNA): TGTGCCAGCAGCGTGGGGTTAGGGGCGAACACCGGGGAGCTGTTTTTT.

The J gene is TRBJ2-2, the V gene TRBV7-2; unclear D gene. Germline CDR1 is SGHTA and CDR2 is FQGNSA. There are 12 residues in the CDR3. Trimming stripped 4 bases from V and 6 bases from J, with 6 bases between. CDR3 in DNA: TGTGCCAGCAGCTCGGTCGCCGGGGAGCTGTTTTTT. Its protein product is CASSSVAGELFF.

This CDR3 is CASSRDRADGYTF. CDR3 in DNA: TGTGCCAGCAGCCGCGACAGGGCTGATGGCTACACCTTC. The chain carries TRBV7-9 and TRBJ1-2; 7 bases line up with TRBD1. This CDR3 comprises 13 residues. Trimming at V came to 5 bases and at J to 6 bases, leaving 6 bases not matched to a gene. CDR1 is SEHNR and CDR2 is FQNEAQ in the germline V gene (reference sequence).

This clone has more than one count but fewer than ten. The chain has TRBV14 and TRBJ2-7; TRBD2 aligns across 9 bases. The V segment lost 3 bases and the J segment 6 bases; nucleotides outside the gene matches: 12. Per germline, CDR1 SGHDN and CDR2 FVKESK. The CDR3 runs to 16 residues. CDR3 protein: CASSHFGLAGFGEQYF. The CDR3 bases are TGTGCCAGCAGCCATTTCGGTCTAGCGGGATTCGGCGAGCAGTACTTC.

V usage is TRBV9 and J usage is TRBJ2-7, with 7 bases that match TRBD1. Trimming cost V 0 bases and J 7 bases; bases outside gene matches: 4. The CDR3 runs to 13 residues. From germline, CDR1 is SGDLS and CDR2 YYNGEE. The CDR3 sequence: CASSVEGGGEQYF. The CDR3, as DNA: TGTGCCAGCAGCGTAGAAGGGGGCGGGGAGCAGTACTTC. The variable domain in full, with the rest retrieved from reference TRBV9 and TRBJ2-7, is DSGVTQTPKHLITATGQRVTLRCSPRSGDLSVYWYQQSLDQGLQFLIQYYNGEERAKGNILERFSAQQFPDLHSELNLSSLELGDSALYFCASSVEGGGEQYFGPGTRLTVT.

The CDR3 region has the DNA TGTGCCATCCCGGATCTTAGGGGATCGGCCTACGAGCAGTACTTC. Its protein product is CAIPDLRGSAYEQYF. The chain is built from TRBV7-9 and TRBJ2-7; perhaps TRBD1 as D (5 bases). V shed 10 bases and J shed 2 bases, with 21 bases lying between them. Germline assignment: CDR1 SEHNR and CDR2 FQNEAQ (reference sequence). The CDR3 totals 15 residues.

The rearrangement links TRBV21-1 to TRBJ2-7; TRBD2, the table's D call, was not compared with the DNA. TRBV21-1 is a recognized pseudogene. The CDR3 is made up of 15 amino acids. The CDR3 bases are TGTGCCAGCAGCAAATTAATAGCGGGCTGCTACGAGCAGTACTTC. Its translation is CASSKLIAGCYEQYF.

V is TRBV7-9 and J is TRBJ2-5, with 12 bases fitting TRBD2. The CDR3 consists of 14 residues. Germline lookup yields CDR1 SEHNR and CDR2 FQNEAQ (reference sequence). Losses at the gene ends were 5 bases for V and 5 bases for J; bases not matched to a gene: 3. The CDR3 bases are TGTGCCAGCAGCGTAGGACTAGCGGGGGAGACCCAGTACTTC. Residues: CASSVGLAGETQYF.